The sequence of this T cell receptor (beta chain) was determined in a study of T-cell memory formation after mild COVID-19. Study results and caveats: Among clones contracting day 15 to 85, CD4/CD8 was balanced, whereas later expanders leaned CD4+.

This clonotype was observed a few times. Its matching antigen is unknown. Germline values: CDR1 MNHEY, CDR2 SVGAGI. The CDR3 has 17 amino acids. With 2 bases clipped from V and 3 bases from J, the junction kept 9 bases outside the gene matches. MiXCR, applied by TCRdb to the 5' RACE reads, yields one record per CDR3 protein. This sample yields approximately 150,000 distinct CDR3 sequences, of which about 14% are seen a single time; 13% to 15% belongs to the top ten. The source material was PBMCs or a T cell subset sorted from them (not recorded which). The rearrangement links TRBV6-5 to TRBJ2-1, with 8 bases lining up with TRBD1. The clonotype comes from an adult woman who had mild COVID-19 (a few samples of this study predate the infection). Cell type and time point are not known. The CDR3 region is CASSYDGGQAFYNEQFF. The CDR3 DNA reads as TGTGCCAGCAGTTACGATGGGGGACAGGCCTTCTACAATGAGCAGTTCTTC.